Included here is one TCR beta chain sequence, with context. The CDR3 is 16 amino acids. The germline CDR1 and CDR2 sequences are MGHRA and YSYEKL. J was trimmed by 6 bases and V by 0 bases; bases with no gene match: 5. Original processing notes: Amplification with reference gene primers provided the estimates of nucleated cell counts. Profiled with immunoSEQ multiplex PCR; TCRdb holds only in-frame clones, not every one. D and trimming were read from the DNA, whereas the V and J calls and clone size are those reported in that table. Among roughly 200,000 clones listed, over 75% were seen once. This entry comes from a study of blood T cell repertoires in COVID-19. Study context: Whether acute or convalescent, the COVID-19 samples came from the United States, Italy and Spain. T cells, B-cell-depleted T cells, or PBMCs supplied cDNA or gDNA.

This chain joins TRBV4-1 and TRBJ1-6, with 7 bases matching TRBD1. The TCR was taken from a man aged 55-75 years with acute or convalescent COVID-19. Material: peripheral blood. The CDR3 nucleotides read TGCGCCAGCAGCCAAGAGGCAGGGGGTCGTAATTCACCCCTCCACTTT. Amino acid sequence: CASSQEAGGRNSPLHF.